The 23 T cell receptor beta chains listed next were all sequenced from one sample in a study of blood T cell repertoires in COVID-19. Repertoires were generated with immunoSEQ multiplex PCR, while TCRdb's copy carries only in-frame clones and drops some. This repertoire shows approximately 190,000 clones, roughly four fifths found once; its top ten account for approximately 5.4%. The sequencing input was peripheral blood. The receptors originated from a woman in her twenties or thirties with acute or convalescent COVID-19.

The chain couples TRBV6-4 to TRBJ2-4, with TRBD2 identical over 7 bases. From germline, CDR1 is MRHNA and CDR2 SNTAGT. There are 16 residues in the CDR3. V was clipped by 3 bases and J by 0 bases; unmatched bases: 5. CDR3 protein: CASSETAGEAKNIQYF. CDR3 nucleotide sequence: TGTGCCAGCAGTGAGACGGCGGGGGAAGCCAAAAACATTCAGTACTTC.

The rearrangement joins TRBV4-3 to TRBJ2-2; D perhaps matches TRBD1 (6 bases). Germline V CDR1 and CDR2: LGHNA, YSLEER. V was shortened by 8 bases and J by 3 bases, with 13 bases between the two germline ends. The CDR3 consists of 14 residues. CDR3 DNA sequence: TGCGCCAGCTATACAGGGTCGTACACCGGGGAGCTGTTTTTT. It specifies CASYTGSYTGELFF.

The chain recombines TRBV19 with TRBJ2-7; 15 bases are a match to TRBD2. Germline V gene data show CDR1 as LNHDA and CDR2 as SQIVND (reference sequence). The CDR3 length is 13 residues. The junction had 3 bases not matched to a gene; V was cut back by 7 bases and J by 8 bases. CDR3 bases: TGTGCCAGTATGGGACTAGCGGGGGGAAAGCAGTACTTC. Protein sequence: CASMGLAGGKQYF.

The genes are TRBV3-1 (or the pseudogene TRBV3-2) and TRBJ1-2; TRBD1 matches 8 bases. The CDR3 loop spans 14 amino acids. Germline V gene lookup returns CDR1 LGHDT and CDR2 YNNKEL (reference sequence). J gave up 8 bases and V 5 bases, and 10 bases lay outside the gene matches. CDR3 region: CASSSDRARGGYTF. DNA of the CDR3: TGTGCCAGCAGCTCGGACAGGGCTCGTGGCGGCTACACCTTC.

The chain is built from TRBV27 and TRBJ1-2; 7 bases map to TRBD1. Germline CDR1 and CDR2: MNHEY and SMNVEV (reference sequence). V gave up 5 bases and J gave up 4 bases; unmatched junction bases: 10. This CDR3 region has 15 residues. The CDR3 reads CASSTAGTATYGYTF. CDR3 in DNA: TGTGCCAGCAGTACTGCCGGGACAGCGACCTATGGCTACACCTTC.

V and J are TRBV7-9 and TRBJ2-1, with D possibly matching TRBD2 (5 bases). The CDR3 is 16 residues long. V gave up 2 bases and J gave up 4 bases, with 15 bases separating them. Per germline, CDR1 SEHNR and CDR2 FQNEAQ (reference sequence). The CDR3 loop reads CASSLFGAEIYNEQFF. The CDR3 DNA reads as TGTGCCAGCAGCTTATTCGGAGCGGAGATATACAATGAGCAGTTCTTC.

The V and J genes are TRBV30 and TRBJ1-2; 9 nucleotides align to TRBD1. This CDR3 region has 13 residues. V shed 3 bases, J shed 8 bases, and the junction held 7 bases outside the gene matches. Germline V gene data show CDR1 as GTSNPN and CDR2 as SVGIG (reference sequence). CDR3 DNA: TGTGCCTGGAGGGTAACAGGGGGCCGGGGCTACACCTTC. It specifies CAWRVTGGRGYTF.

The gene calls are TRBV7-6 and TRBJ1-4, with 8 positions matching TRBD1. Germline loops: CDR1 SGHVS, CDR2 FNYEAQ. CDR3 length equals 15 residues. V gave up 5 bases and J gave up 8 bases; unmatched junction bases: 10. DNA for the CDR3: TGTGCCAGCAGCCAGGGGTCAGGGGGCGGGGAAAAACTGTTTTTT. It specifies CASSQGSGGGEKLFF. Full variable domain (rest looked up from reference TRBV7-6 and TRBJ1-4): GAGVSQSPRYKVTKRGQDVALRCDPISGHVSLYWYRQALGQGPEFLTYFNYEAQQDKSGLPNDRFSAERPEGSISTLTIQRTEQRDSAMYRCASSQGSGGGEKLFFGSGTQLSVL.

This chain links TRBV5-6 with TRBJ2-5, with D tentatively TRBD1 (5 bases). Germline V CDR1 and CDR2: SGHDT, YYEEEE. The ends were cut back, 3 bases at V and 7 bases at J, with 13 bases in the middle. This CDR3 contains 13 residues. CDR3 nucleotides: TGTGCCAGCAGCTCCAGAAGGGGCAGGACCCAGTACTTC. Protein product: CASSSRRGRTQYF.

The rearrangement links TRBV18 to TRBJ2-7, with a tentative D call TRBD1 (5 bases). The CDR3 is made up of 13 amino acids. Germline CDR1 is KGHSH and CDR2 is LQKENI. V was shortened by 7 bases and J by 5 bases, with 15 bases between the two germline ends. The CDR3 reads CASFRDTYDEQYF. CDR3 coding DNA: TGTGCCAGCTTCAGGGATACATACGACGAGCAGTACTTC.

The chain couples TRBV27 to TRBJ2-1; TRBD2 matches 10 bases. The CDR3 consists of 16 residues. Trimming took 0 bases from V and 6 from J; bases not matched to a gene: 5. CDR1 is MNHEY and CDR2 is SMNVEV in the germline V gene (reference sequence). CDR3 loop: CASSLSAGGLGNEQFF. CDR3 DNA: TGTGCCAGCAGTTTATCAGCGGGAGGGCTTGGCAATGAGCAGTTCTTC.

The rearrangement joins TRBV5-1 to TRBJ1-4; the match to TRBD1 covers 8 bases. The CDR3 totals 17 residues. CDR1 is SGHRS, CDR2 YFSETQ, per germline. V trimming: 0 bases; J trimming: 5 bases; junction bases outside the gene matches: 9. CDR3 amino acids: CASSLGSRTGTNEKLFF. Here the CDR3 DNA reads TGCGCCAGCAGCTTGGGTTCAAGGACAGGGACAAATGAAAAACTGTTTTTT.

J is TRBJ2-1 and V is TRBV30; D ambiguous. The CDR3 length is 12 residues. Germline CDR1 GTSNPN, CDR2 SVGIG (reference sequence). V was shortened by 4 bases and J by 5 bases, with 9 bases between the two germline ends. The CDR3 loop is CAWISYHNEQFF. Here the CDR3 DNA reads TGTGCCTGGATTAGCTACCACAATGAGCAGTTCTTC.

This rearrangement joins TRBV19 to TRBJ1-3; D gene ambiguous. V lost 3 bases and J 0 bases, leaving 9 bases between the germline ends. Germline V gene data show CDR1 as LNHDA and CDR2 as SQIVND (reference sequence). CDR3 size: 15 residues. The CDR3 nucleotides read TGTGCCAGTAGTATTAACAGAGACTCTGGAAACACCATATATTTT. As protein: CASSINRDSGNTIYF.

The rearrangement uses TRBV28 and TRBJ1-2, with D possibly matching TRBD1 (5 bases). Germline CDR1 is MDHEN and CDR2 is SYDVKM. Trimming removed 5 bases at V and 8 bases at J, with 9 bases between. CDR3 length: 11 amino acids. CDR3 nucleotide sequence: TGTGCCAGCAGTCCAGGGCGCGGCTACACCTTC. This encodes CASSPGRGYTF.

This rearrangement joins TRBV10-1 to TRBJ1-4; 9 nucleotides line up with TRBD1. With V trimmed by 2 bases and J by 11 bases, 3 bases remained unmatched. This CDR3 is 13 amino acids long. Germline CDR1 WNHNN, CDR2 SYGVQD (reference sequence). In DNA, the CDR3 is TGCGCCAGCAGTGAGGGGGACAGGGTGAAACTGTTTTTT. Translation: CASSEGDRVKLFF.

The chain couples TRBV28 to TRBJ2-2, with 7 bases matching TRBD1. Germline V gene lookup returns CDR1 MDHEN and CDR2 SYDVKM. This CDR3 comprises 13 residues. Unmatched junction bases numbered 4, after V lost 6 bases and J lost 6 bases. The CDR3 sequence is CASRQGLPGELFF. As DNA, the CDR3 is TGTGCCAGCAGACAGGGGTTGCCCGGGGAGCTGTTTTTT.

This chain connects TRBV4-2 to TRBJ1-2; tentative D call: TRBD1 (5 bases). This CDR3 region has 15 residues. Germline lookup yields CDR1 LGHNA and CDR2 YNFKEQ. The V end was cut by 0 bases, the J end by 2 bases, with 10 bases between. In DNA, the CDR3 is TGTGCCAGCAGCCAAGATTCGGGGGGAAACTATGGCTACACCTTC. Translated, it gives CASSQDSGGNYGYTF.

The chain is built from TRBV5-1 and TRBJ1-1, with TRBD1 identical over 8 bases. The CDR3 extends over 15 amino acids. With 2 bases clipped from V and 3 bases from J, the junction kept 6 bases outside the gene matches. Germline V lookup: CDR1 SGHRS, CDR2 YFSETQ. CDR3 region: CASSFRTGTDTEAFF. The DNA for the CDR3 is TGCGCCAGCAGCTTCAGGACAGGGACGGACACTGAAGCTTTCTTT.

This sequence joins TRBV14 and TRBJ2-7, with TRBD1 matching 8 bases. Unmatched junction bases numbered 14, after V lost 5 bases and J lost 5 bases. The CDR3 runs 16 residues. Germline CDR1 and CDR2: SGHDN and FVKESK. DNA of the CDR3: TGTGCCAGCAGCGCGCTTATCGGGGACAGGACCAACGAGCAGTACTTC. It translates to CASSALIGDRTNEQYF.

The rearrangement links TRBV20-1 to TRBJ1-1, with D hard to call. Germline V CDR1 and CDR2: DFQATT, SNEGSKA (reference sequence). V gave up 5 bases and J gave up 4 bases, with 5 bases separating them. This CDR3 spans 10 amino acids. The CDR3 sequence: CSAPSTEAFF. CDR3 nucleotides: TGCAGTGCTCCGAGCACTGAAGCTTTCTTT.

The chain combines TRBV20-1 with TRBJ2-5; possibly TRBD2 for D (6 bases). This CDR3 comprises 14 residues. Trimming stripped 3 bases from V and 5 bases from J, with 16 bases between. Per germline, CDR1 DFQATT and CDR2 SNEGSKA (reference sequence). For the CDR3, the DNA is TGCAGTGCTAGTCGGTCACTAGCAGGGGAGACCCAGTACTTC. Residues: CSASRSLAGETQYF.

This rearrangement joins TRBV3-1 (or the pseudogene TRBV3-2) to TRBJ2-3, with TRBD2 matching over 12 bases. The CDR3 contains 15 residues. The V and J ends lost 3 bases and 6 bases, in that order; junction bases with no gene match: 4. Germline CDR1 LGHDT, CDR2 YNNKEL (reference sequence). This chain's CDR3 is CASSHSGTSGDTQYF. Written as DNA, the CDR3 is TGTGCCAGCAGCCACTCCGGGACTAGCGGGGATACGCAGTATTTT.